This T cell receptor beta chain was sequenced in a study of tumor and adjacent non-tumor tissue in lung cancer. RNA was extracted from bulk tissue without any cell sorting. Germline CDR1 reads MNHNY; CDR2 reads SVGAGI (reference sequence). The CDR3 totals 14 residues. Concerning this clonotype itself: The antigen is not known. Compared with germline, one end of the junction differs, possibly owing to a read error.

A modified ARM-PCR protocol with three rounds of nested PCR amplified TCRbeta. TCRdb itself ran the multiplex PCR reads through MiXCR, one entry per CDR3 protein. The sample holds tens of thousands of distinct CDR3 sequences, around 65% seen once. General study results and limits: TCR diversity was significantly greater in tumor than normal lung tissue.

This sequence originates from a woman in her 70s with non-small cell lung cancer. The V call is TRBV6-6, the J call TRBJ2-7; TRBD1 might be the D (6 bases). Sequenced: lung tumor tissue. In DNA, the CDR3 is TGTACCAGCAGCCCCCAGGGGAACGGCTACGAGCAGTGCTTC. Protein sequence: CTSSPQGNGYEQCF.